This paragraph reports one T cell receptor (beta chain). Then a second PCR, running about 6 to 12 cycles, was carried out with a sample-barcoded 5' primer and a J-beta primer mix. Every cDNA molecule carried a tag from a template-switch adaptor bearing 12 random nucleotides. CDR3-containing paired-end reads numbered at least 2.5 million in each sample. TCRdb analysed the 5' RACE reads with MiXCR anew, one entry per CDR3 protein. The sample records under 1,100,000 distinct CDR3 sequences, about 25% being singletons. The trim removed 5 bases at V and 0 bases at J, leaving 12 bases unmatched. There are 20 residues in the CDR3. This sample was taken from a study of blood T cells in healthy people across ages. The same specimen was also included in a second study, on T cells of mothers and their children.

This clonotype was sampled from a girl aged 2-10 years in good health. The sequenced sample was blood. This chain uses TRBV12-3 or TRBV12-4 with TRBJ2-1, with TRBD2 matching over 14 bases. CDR3 amino acids: CASSQGLAGDPFNSYNEQFF. The CDR3 DNA reads as TGTGCCAGCAGTCAGGGACTAGCGGGAGATCCCTTTAACTCCTACAATGAGCAGTTCTTC.